The 31 T cell receptor beta chains below were found in one sample sequenced in a study of Graves' ophthalmopathy and Graves' hyperthyroidism. Transcripts of RNA were the source for amplifying TCR beta CDR3 regions. The library came from an HTBI-primed first-round RT-PCR and a second-round multiplex PCR. MiXCR, run by TCRdb on the multiplex PCR reads, gives a single entry per CDR3 protein. Of around 1.1 million distinct CDR3 sequences in the sample, roughly 35% were seen once. Material for sequencing was peripheral blood or thyroid tissue (not recorded which). All receptors come from an adult man with Graves' hyperthyroidism.

This clonotype was detected many times. This chain connects TRBV2 to TRBJ2-6, with 7 bases that match TRBD1. Germline assignment: CDR1 SNHLY and CDR2 FYNNEI. CDR3 size: 15 residues. Trimming removed 7 bases from V and 1 base from J; junction bases left unmatched: 4. CDR3 DNA: TGTGCCAGCACCAAACAGGGGTCTGGGGCCAACGTCCTGACTTTC. Its protein is CASTKQGSGANVLTF.

This clonotype appeared many times. The chain uses TRBV10-3 and TRBJ2-5, with D possibly being TRBD1 (5 bases). V lost 3 bases and J 12 bases, leaving 20 bases between the germline ends. Germline V CDR1 and CDR2: ENHRY, SYGVKD. The CDR3 covers 14 residues. The CDR3 nucleotides read TGTGCCATCAGTGATGCCAGGACACCACTTCGGGAGTACTTC. Translation gives CAISDARTPLREYF.

This clonotype appeared many times. The chain uses TRBV7-2 and TRBJ1-2; tentatively, D is TRBD1 (5 bases). The CDR3 runs to 15 residues. V was shortened by 8 bases and J by 4 bases, with 20 bases between the two germline ends. Germline assignment: CDR1 SGHTA and CDR2 FQGNSA. CDR3 nucleotide sequence: TGTGCCAGCTTACCCGAAAACCAGGGTCGCTATGGCTACACCTTC. Its protein product is CASLPENQGRYGYTF.

The chain is built from TRBV28 and TRBJ2-5, with unresolved D. The CDR3 length is 10 residues. Trimming stripped 8 bases from V and 4 bases from J, with 5 bases between. CDR1 and CDR2 from the germline V gene are MDHEN and SYDVKM. The CDR3 DNA reads TGTGCCAGCTACGGAGAGACCCAGTACTTC. Protein: CASYGETQYF.

This clonotype has more than one count but fewer than ten. V is TRBV3-1 and J is TRBJ1-4, with D possibly matching TRBD1 (5 bases). Germline CDR1 is LGHDT and CDR2 is YNNKEL (reference sequence). V was shortened by 4 bases and J by 5 bases, with 17 bases between the two germline ends. CDR3 length equals 16 residues. The CDR3 sequence is CASSRSQAGTNEKLFF. The CDR3 nucleotides read TGTGCCAGCAGCCGATCCCAAGCAGGGACCAATGAAAAACTGTTTTTT.

This clonotype was observed a few times. Possible read error: a much larger clone is one base away. The CDR3 reads CASSYQGNEKLFF. CDR3 DNA: TGTGCCAGCAGCTATCAGGGTAATGAAAAACTGTTTTTT. This chain uses TRBV11-2 with TRBJ1-4, with D perhaps matching TRBD1 (5 bases). Germline V gene sequence: CDR1 SGHAT, CDR2 FQNNGV. V lost 4 bases, J lost 4 bases, and 7 bases lay in between. The CDR3 totals 13 residues.

In this sample, this clonotype turned up a few times. The genes are TRBV7-2 and TRBJ1-5, with 9 bases matching TRBD1. The V segment lost 1 base and the J segment 6 bases; nucleotides outside the gene matches: 4. This CDR3 contains 15 residues. The germline V gene has CDR1 SGHTA and CDR2 FQGNSA. The CDR3 region is CASSLGPGQGQPQHF. The DNA of the CDR3 is TGTGCCAGCAGCTTAGGCCCGGGACAGGGTCAGCCCCAGCATTTT. Filled out from reference TRBV7-2 and TRBJ1-5, the complete variable domain reads GAGVSQSPSNKVTEKGKDVELRCDPISGHTALYWYRQSLGQGLEFLIYFQGNSAPDKSGLPSDRFSAERTGGSVSTLTIQRTQQEDSAVYLCASSLGPGQGQPQHFGDGTRLSIL.

The table lists this clonotype with many counts. The chain uses TRBV7-2 and TRBJ2-7, with TRBD2 as a possible D gene (5 bases). V shed 5 bases and J shed 3 bases, with 11 bases lying between them. CDR1 and CDR2 (germline): SGHTA, FQGNSA. The CDR3 loop spans 13 amino acids. The CDR3 DNA is TGTGCCAGCAGCAACACGGGGAACTACGAGCAGTACTTC. It specifies CASSNTGNYEQYF.

This clonotype was counted a few times. J is TRBJ2-6 and V is TRBV12-3 or TRBV12-4; TRBD1 aligns across 8 bases. With 5 bases clipped from V and 1 base from J, the junction kept 7 bases outside the gene matches. The CDR3 is made up of 17 amino acids. DNA for the CDR3: TGTGCCAGCAGTGCAGACAGGGGCCAATCTGGGGCCAACGTCCTGACTTTC. Translating gives CASSADRGQSGANVLTF.

This rearrangement joins TRBV10-2 to TRBJ1-1; D is undetermined. CDR3 length: 15 residues. Between the trimmed V and J ends, which lost 2 bases and 0 bases, there was a span of 10 bases. Germline values: CDR1 WSHSY, CDR2 SAAADI. CDR3 protein: CASSEPGQMNTEAFF. CDR3 nucleotide sequence: TGCGCCAGCAGTGAGCCAGGCCAGATGAACACTGAAGCTTTCTTT.

The gene calls are TRBV20-1 and TRBJ1-2, with a weak D call TRBD1 (6 bases). The CDR3 covers 14 residues. CDR1 is DFQATT and CDR2 is SNEGSKA in the germline V gene (reference sequence). The CDR3 DNA reads TGCAACTCAGGGGACAACACGCGGCACTATGGCTACACCTTC. Translated: CNSGDNTRHYGYTF.

This clonotype was found many times. The chain has TRBV7-9 and TRBJ1-2, with 7 positions matching TRBD1. V was clipped by 4 bases and J by 0 bases; unmatched bases: 11. Germline CDR1 SEHNR, CDR2 FQNEAQ (reference sequence). This CDR3 spans 17 amino acids. The CDR3 sequence is CASSSQGGSQPNYGYTF. Here the CDR3 DNA reads TGTGCCAGCAGCTCCCAGGGGGGCAGCCAGCCTAACTATGGCTACACCTTC.

This chain connects TRBV20-1 to TRBJ2-7; the D is unclear. Per the germline V gene, CDR1 is DFQATT and CDR2 is SNEGSKA (reference sequence). CDR3 length: 15 residues. Trimming pared 2 bases from V and 2 bases from J, leaving 16 bases between. Written as DNA, the CDR3 is TGCAGTGCTAGATCTAATGAAAGAGCAACCTACGAGCAGTACTTC. This gives the protein CSARSNERATYEQYF.

V and J are TRBV29-1 and TRBJ2-5, with 13 bases that match TRBD2. CDR1 and CDR2 (germline): SQVTM, ANQGSEA. Trimming cost V 5 bases and J 2 bases; bases outside gene matches: 2. This CDR3 has 14 amino acids. The CDR3 region has the DNA TGCAGCGTTCTACTAGCGGGGGGGCAAGAGACCCAGTACTTC. As protein: CSVLLAGGQETQYF.

The chain is built from TRBV11-3 and TRBJ2-2; possibly TRBD1 for D (5 bases). The ends were cut back, 1 base at V and 3 bases at J, with 18 bases in the middle. Germline V lookup: CDR1 SGHNT, CDR2 YENEEA. The CDR3 is 18 amino acids. CDR3 DNA: TGTGCCAGCAGCTTAGGGCTCACCTGGGGCCGGGACACCGGGGAGCTGTTTTTT. This translates into CASSLGLTWGRDTGELFF.

This clonotype was seen only a few times. The rearrangement joins TRBV19 to TRBJ2-2; perhaps TRBD1 as D (5 bases). The V gene's germline CDR1 is LNHDA and CDR2 SQIVND (reference sequence). The germline V and J ends were trimmed by 3 bases and 6 bases, with 14 bases remaining between them. The CDR3 extends over 15 amino acids. The CDR3 region is CASSIPQGVPGELFF. The CDR3 DNA reads as TGTGCCAGTAGTATTCCGCAGGGTGTCCCCGGGGAGCTGTTTTTT.

V is TRBV19 and J is TRBJ1-1, with D uncertain. This CDR3 comprises 12 residues. The V gene lost 11 bases and the J gene lost 0 bases, with 10 bases spanning the gap. Germline CDR1 reads LNHDA; CDR2 reads SQIVND (reference sequence). CDR3: CAWVKLNTEAFF. The CDR3 region has the DNA TGTGCCTGGGTCAAGTTGAACACTGAAGCTTTCTTT.

There are many counts of this clonotype. The chain joins TRBV7-8 to TRBJ2-2; D possibly corresponds to TRBD2 (5 bases). Looked up from germline, CDR1 is SGHVS and CDR2 is FQNEAQ. The CDR3 sequence is 16 residues long. Trimming cost V 1 base and J 0 bases, with 9 bases left between them. The CDR3, as DNA: TGTGCCAGCAGCTTAGGGAGGAGTACGAACACCGGGGAGCTGTTTTTT. This codes for CASSLGRSTNTGELFF.

The chain carries TRBV10-3 and TRBJ2-7, with TRBD1 matching 7 bases. From germline, CDR1 is ENHRY and CDR2 SYGVKD. After removal of 8 bases from V and 2 bases from J, the junction contained 6 bases not matched to a gene. This CDR3 has 13 amino acids. Here the CDR3 DNA reads TGTGCCATCGGGGACAGTGTGACCTACGAGCAGTACTTC. Translated: CAIGDSVTYEQYF.

This rearrangement joins TRBV7-9 to TRBJ2-1, with D perhaps TRBD2 (5 bases). This CDR3 region has 13 residues. CDR1 is SEHNR, CDR2 FQNEAQ, per germline (reference sequence). V was shortened by 2 bases and J by 6 bases, with 8 bases between the two germline ends. The CDR3, as DNA: TGTGCCAGCAGCTTACTAGCCGGCAATGAGCAGTTCTTC. The encoded protein is CASSLLAGNEQFF.

V usage is TRBV6-2 or TRBV6-3 and J usage is TRBJ2-7; TRBD1 aligns across 12 bases. CDR3 size: 18 residues. Germline CDR1 and CDR2: MNHEY and SVGEGT. Unmatched junction bases numbered 18, after V lost 7 bases and J lost 5 bases. This CDR3 is CASIGTGGLAGVSHEQYF. The CDR3 nucleotides read TGTGCCAGCATCGGGACAGGGGGCCTGGCGGGAGTTAGCCACGAGCAGTACTTC.

The V gene is TRBV15, the J gene TRBJ2-5; 7 bases map to TRBD1. This CDR3 is 16 amino acids long. V shed 4 bases, J shed 5 bases, and the junction held 13 bases outside the gene matches. Germline CDR1 is LNHNV and CDR2 is YYDKDF (reference sequence). This CDR3 is CATSTLQGVGIETQYF. The CDR3 DNA reads TGTGCCACCAGCACCCTCCAGGGGGTGGGGATTGAGACCCAGTACTTC.

This clonotype was detected many times. The rearrangement joins TRBV9 to TRBJ2-7; D call uncertain. Germline V gene sequence: CDR1 SGDLS, CDR2 YYNGEE. This CDR3 is built from 13 residues. The germline V and J ends were trimmed by 4 bases and 1 base, with 9 bases remaining between them. This chain's CDR3 is CASSLGMSYEQYF. The CDR3 nucleotides are TGTGCCAGCAGCTTGGGAATGTCCTACGAGCAGTACTTC.

This clonotype was counted a few times. The J gene is TRBJ1-2, the V gene TRBV4-3, with 8 bases lining up with TRBD1. CDR3 size: 19 residues. Trimming removed 6 bases from V and 3 bases from J; junction bases left unmatched: 21. Germline CDR1 reads LGHNA; CDR2 reads YSLEER. For the CDR3, the DNA is TGCGCCAGCAGGGGACAGGTTTTCGGTCAGAGAATAGGGGACTATGGCTACACCTTC. Amino acids: CASRGQVFGQRIGDYGYTF.

About this clonotype: With a much larger clone just one base away, this may be a read error. The rearrangement uses TRBV14 and TRBJ1-6; 9 nucleotides align to TRBD1. With V trimmed by 2 bases and J by 9 bases, 5 bases remained unmatched. The CDR3 spans 15 residues. CDR1 is SGHDN and CDR2 is FVKESK in the germline V gene. The CDR3 reads CASSQMDRGGSPLHF. CDR3 in DNA: TGTGCCAGCAGCCAAATGGACAGGGGAGGTTCACCCCTCCACTTT.

This clonotype was picked up a small number of times. CDR3 sequence (DNA): TGTGCCAGCAGCGTACCCCAGGGGATTGGCTACACCTTC. As protein: CASSVPQGIGYTF. V is TRBV9 and J is TRBJ1-2; a possible D gene is TRBD1 (6 bases). V was clipped by 1 base and J by 7 bases, with 11 bases between them. Germline CDR1 reads SGDLS; CDR2 reads YYNGEE. This CDR3 comprises 13 residues.

This clonotype was recorded at least ten times. This chain uses TRBV29-1 with TRBJ2-7; no definite D call. The CDR3 runs to 14 residues. Trimming removed 3 bases from V and 6 bases from J, with 18 bases in between. Germline V gives CDR1 SQVTM, CDR2 ANQGSEA. Here the CDR3 reads CSVDLGLPQGEQYF. CDR3 DNA: TGCAGCGTTGACCTCGGGCTCCCCCAAGGCGAGCAGTACTTC.

This clonotype was found a few times. This sequence joins TRBV15 and TRBJ2-1, with D possibly matching TRBD1 (6 bases). Trimming took off 0 bases at V and 7 bases at J, with 7 bases between the two ends. Per germline, CDR1 LNHNV and CDR2 YYDKDF (reference sequence). The CDR3 spans 13 residues. CDR3: CATSRDQGNEQFF. The CDR3 DNA is TGTGCCACCAGCAGAGACCAGGGGAATGAGCAGTTCTTC. Full variable domain (outside the CDR3, taken from reference TRBV15 and TRBJ2-1): DAMVIQNPRYQVTQFGKPVTLSCSQTLNHNVMYWYQQKSSQAPKLLFHYYDKDFNNEADTPDNFQSRRPNTSFCFLDIRSPGLGDTAMYLCATSRDQGNEQFFGPGTRLTVL.

This clonotype has at least ten counts. The chain couples TRBV7-8 to TRBJ1-1, with 8 bases matching TRBD1. V was pared by 7 bases and J by 1 base, with 5 bases of the junction left unmatched. CDR1 and CDR2 from the germline V gene are SGHVS and FQNEAQ. The CDR3 covers 14 residues. Here the CDR3 reads CASTSQGANTEAFF. DNA of the CDR3: TGTGCCAGCACCTCGCAGGGGGCGAACACTGAAGCTTTCTTT.

This clonotype was counted only a few times. The chain combines TRBV19 with TRBJ2-2, with 7 bases fitting TRBD2. This CDR3 spans 15 amino acids. V lost 3 bases, J lost 4 bases, and 5 bases stayed unmatched. The germline V gene encodes CDR1 LNHDA and CDR2 SQIVND (reference sequence). The CDR3 sequence: CASSMGGARTGELFF. CDR3 DNA: TGTGCCAGTAGTATGGGAGGGGCGCGCACCGGGGAGCTGTTTTTT.

This clonotype was observed many times. V is TRBV7-8 and J is TRBJ2-5; 7 nucleotides match TRBD1. This CDR3 has 14 amino acids. V gave up 3 bases and J gave up 4 bases; unmatched junction bases: 5. CDR1 and CDR2 (germline): SGHVS, FQNEAQ. The CDR3 sequence is CASSFRGSGETQYF. The DNA of the CDR3 is TGTGCCAGCAGCTTCAGGGGGAGTGGAGAGACCCAGTACTTC.